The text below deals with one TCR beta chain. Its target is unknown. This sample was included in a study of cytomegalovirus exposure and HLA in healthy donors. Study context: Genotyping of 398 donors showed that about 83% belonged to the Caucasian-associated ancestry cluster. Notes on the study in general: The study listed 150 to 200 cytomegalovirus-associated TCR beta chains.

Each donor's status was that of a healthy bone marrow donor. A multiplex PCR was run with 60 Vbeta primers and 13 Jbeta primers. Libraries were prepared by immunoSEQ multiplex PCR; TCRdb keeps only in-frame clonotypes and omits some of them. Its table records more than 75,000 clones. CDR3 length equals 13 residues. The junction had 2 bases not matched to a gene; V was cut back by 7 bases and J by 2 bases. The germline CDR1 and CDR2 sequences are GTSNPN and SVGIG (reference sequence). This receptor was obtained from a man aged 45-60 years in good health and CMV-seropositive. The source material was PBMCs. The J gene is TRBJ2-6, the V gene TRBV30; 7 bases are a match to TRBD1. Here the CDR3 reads CASDRAGANVLTF. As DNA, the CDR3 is TGTGCCTCCGACAGGGCTGGGGCCAACGTCCTGACTTTC. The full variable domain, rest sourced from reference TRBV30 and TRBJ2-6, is SQTIHQWPATLVQPVGSPLSLECTVEGTSNPNLYWYRQAAGRGLQLLFYSVGIGQISSEVPQNLSASRPQDRQFILSSKKLLLSDSGFYLCASDRAGANVLTFGAGSRLTVL.